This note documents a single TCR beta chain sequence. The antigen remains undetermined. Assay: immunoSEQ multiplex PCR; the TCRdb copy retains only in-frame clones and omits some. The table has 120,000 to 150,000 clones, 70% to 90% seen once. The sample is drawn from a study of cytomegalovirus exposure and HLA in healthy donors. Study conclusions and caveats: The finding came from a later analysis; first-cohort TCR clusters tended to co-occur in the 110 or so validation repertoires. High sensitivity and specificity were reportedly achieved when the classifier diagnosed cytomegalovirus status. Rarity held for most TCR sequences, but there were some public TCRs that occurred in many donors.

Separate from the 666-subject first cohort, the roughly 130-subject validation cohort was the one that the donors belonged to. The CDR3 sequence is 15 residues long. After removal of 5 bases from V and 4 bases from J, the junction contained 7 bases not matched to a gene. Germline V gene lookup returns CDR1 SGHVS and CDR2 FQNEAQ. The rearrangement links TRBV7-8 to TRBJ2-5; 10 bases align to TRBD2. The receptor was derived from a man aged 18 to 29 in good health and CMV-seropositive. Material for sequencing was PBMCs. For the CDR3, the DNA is TGTGCCAGCAGCCCGAGTAGCGGGAGGAGAGAGACCCAGTACTTC. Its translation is CASSPSSGRRETQYF.